This T cell receptor (beta chain) was observed in a study of blood T cell repertoires in COVID-19. The trim removed 5 bases at V and 6 bases at J, leaving 9 bases unmatched. Germline V lookup: CDR1 SSHAT, CDR2 FNYEAQ (reference sequence). This CDR3 contains 16 residues. Clones were sequenced by immunoSEQ multiplex PCR, and TCRdb holds only the in-frame ones, with some missing. The repertoire includes some 80,000 clones, roughly 90% of them detected once, and just over 2.5% sits in the top ten. The chain has TRBV7-7 and TRBJ2-3; 12 bases align to TRBD2. Sample: peripheral blood. The TCR sequence derives from a human donor in a cohort sampled during active COVID-19. CDR3 amino acids: CASSPIGLAGGDTQYF. The CDR3 nucleotides read TGTGCCAGCAGCCCAATCGGCCTAGCGGGGGGGGATACGCAGTATTTT.